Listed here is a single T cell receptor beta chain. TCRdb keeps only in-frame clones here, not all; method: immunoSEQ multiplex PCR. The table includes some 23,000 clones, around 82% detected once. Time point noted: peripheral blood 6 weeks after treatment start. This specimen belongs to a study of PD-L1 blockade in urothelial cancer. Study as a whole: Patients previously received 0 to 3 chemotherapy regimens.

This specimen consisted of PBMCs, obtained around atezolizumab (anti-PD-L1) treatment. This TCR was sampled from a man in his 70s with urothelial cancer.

The CDR3 DNA sequence: TGTGCCTCTGGACTAGCTCCAGTTGAGCATGAGCAGTTCTTC. Amino acid sequence: CASGLAPVEHEQFF. The chain links TRBV30 to TRBJ2-1, with 8 bases identical to TRBD2. Germline V gene data show CDR1 as GTSNPN and CDR2 as SVGIG (reference sequence). Trimming cost V 7 bases and J 8 bases; bases outside gene matches: 13. The CDR3 spans 14 residues.